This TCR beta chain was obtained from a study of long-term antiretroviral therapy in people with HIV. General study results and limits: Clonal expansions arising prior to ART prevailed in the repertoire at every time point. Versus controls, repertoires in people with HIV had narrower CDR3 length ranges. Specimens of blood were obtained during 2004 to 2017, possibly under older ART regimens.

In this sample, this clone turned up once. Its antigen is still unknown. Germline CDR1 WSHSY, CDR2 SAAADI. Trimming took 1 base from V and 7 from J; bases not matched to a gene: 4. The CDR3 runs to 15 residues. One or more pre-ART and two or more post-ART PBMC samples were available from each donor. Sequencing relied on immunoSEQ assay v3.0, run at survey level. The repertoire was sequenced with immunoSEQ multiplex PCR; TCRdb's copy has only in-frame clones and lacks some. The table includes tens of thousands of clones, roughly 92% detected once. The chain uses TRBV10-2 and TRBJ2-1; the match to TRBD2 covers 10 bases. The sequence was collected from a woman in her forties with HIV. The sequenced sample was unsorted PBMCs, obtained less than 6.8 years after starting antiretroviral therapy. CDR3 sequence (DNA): TGCGCCAGCAGTGAGTGGGGACTAGCGCGGAATGAGCAGTTCTTC. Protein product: CASSEWGLARNEQFF.